This T cell receptor beta chain was identified during a study of CXCR3-negative and CXCR3-positive naive CD8 T cells. The CDR3 contains 15 residues. CDR1 SGHTA and CDR2 FQGTGA come from the germline V gene. Definition of naive CD8+ T cells rested on a CD45RO-CCR7+CD27+CD95- profile. Libraries of TRB cDNA were made by 5' RACE and carried UMIs. TCRdb re-called the 5' RACE reads and shows each CDR3 protein once, DNA omitted. Recorded for this sample: tens of thousands of distinct CDR3 sequences. Notes on this clonotype: Its antigen is not identified.

Findings of the study overall: Similar TRBV-TRBJ gene usage was seen in naive CXCR3-negative and CXCR3-positive cells, but not in memory cells. PBMCs showed partially decreased CXCR3 expression after cryopreservation, and most assays used fresh PBMCs. Naive subsets showed comparable surface CD5, and TCR interaction strength was also inferred from TRB CDR3 physicochemistry.

The source is a human donor in good health. Some clones in this sample may be carry-over from other donors' samples. The chain joins TRBV7-3 to TRBJ2-5; TCRdb lists TRBD1, though no DNA is available to test this call. Specimen: naive CXCR3- CD8+ T cells from blood. The subset denotes: CD45RO-CCR7+CD27+CD95- naive CD8+ T cells lacking CXCR3 (TNR3-). CDR3 in amino acids: CASSSLGGGAETQYF.